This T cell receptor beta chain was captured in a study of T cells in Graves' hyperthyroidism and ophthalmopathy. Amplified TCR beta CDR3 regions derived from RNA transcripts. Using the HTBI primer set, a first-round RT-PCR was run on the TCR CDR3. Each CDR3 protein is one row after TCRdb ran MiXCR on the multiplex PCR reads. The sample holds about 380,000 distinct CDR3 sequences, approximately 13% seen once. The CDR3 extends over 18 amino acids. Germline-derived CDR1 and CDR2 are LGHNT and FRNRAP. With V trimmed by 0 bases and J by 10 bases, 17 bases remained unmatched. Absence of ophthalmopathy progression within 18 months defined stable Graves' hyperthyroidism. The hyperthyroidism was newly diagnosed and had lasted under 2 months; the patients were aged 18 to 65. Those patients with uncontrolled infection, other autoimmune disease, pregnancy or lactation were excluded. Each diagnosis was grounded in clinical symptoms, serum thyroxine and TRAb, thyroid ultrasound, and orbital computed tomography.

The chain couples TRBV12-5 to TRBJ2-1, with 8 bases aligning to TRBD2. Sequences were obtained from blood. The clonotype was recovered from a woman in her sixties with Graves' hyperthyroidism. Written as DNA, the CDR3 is TGTGCTAGTGGTTTGGTACGTAATTTGGGCGGGAGGAACGACGAGCAGTTCTTC. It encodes CASGLVRNLGGRNDEQFF.